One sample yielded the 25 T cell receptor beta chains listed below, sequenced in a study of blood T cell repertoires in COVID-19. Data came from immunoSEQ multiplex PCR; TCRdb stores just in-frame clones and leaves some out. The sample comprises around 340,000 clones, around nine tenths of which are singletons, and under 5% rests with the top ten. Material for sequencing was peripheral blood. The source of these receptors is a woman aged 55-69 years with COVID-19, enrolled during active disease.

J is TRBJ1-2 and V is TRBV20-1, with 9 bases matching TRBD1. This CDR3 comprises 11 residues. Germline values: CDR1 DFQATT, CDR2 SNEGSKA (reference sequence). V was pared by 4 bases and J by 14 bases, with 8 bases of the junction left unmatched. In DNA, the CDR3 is TGCAGTGCTACCGCTGGGACAGGGAGGACCTTC. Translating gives CSATAGTGRTF.

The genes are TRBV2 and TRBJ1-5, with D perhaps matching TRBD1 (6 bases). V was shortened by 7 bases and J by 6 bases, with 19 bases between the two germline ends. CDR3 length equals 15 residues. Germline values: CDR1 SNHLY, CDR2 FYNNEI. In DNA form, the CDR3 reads TGTGCCAGCAAACGGACCGGGGGGCTGTTTCAGCCCCAGCATTTT. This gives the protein CASKRTGGLFQPQHF.

This CDR3 is CASSRSGTLDTQYF. In DNA form, the CDR3 reads TGTGCCAGTAGTAGGTCCGGGACACTCGATACGCAGTATTTT. The V gene is TRBV19, the J gene TRBJ2-3; possible D gene TRBD1, 6 bases. CDR1 and CDR2 from the germline V gene are LNHDA and SQIVND (reference sequence). V was shortened by 4 bases and J by 6 bases, with 14 bases between the two germline ends. The CDR3 length is 14 residues. Combining the CDR3 with reference TRBV19 and TRBJ2-3 gives the whole variable domain DGGITQSPKYLFRKEGQNVTLSCEQNLNHDAMYWYRQDPGQGLRLIYYSQIVNDFQKGDIAEGYSVSREKKESFPLTVTSAQKNPTAFYLCASSRSGTLDTQYFGPGTRLTVL.

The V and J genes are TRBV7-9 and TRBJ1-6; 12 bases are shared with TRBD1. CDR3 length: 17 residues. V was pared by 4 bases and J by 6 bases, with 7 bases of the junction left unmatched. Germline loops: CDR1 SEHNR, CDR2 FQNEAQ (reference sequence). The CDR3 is CASSSGTGGVSNSPLHF. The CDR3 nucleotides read TGTGCCAGCAGCTCCGGGACAGGGGGCGTCTCTAATTCACCCCTCCACTTT.

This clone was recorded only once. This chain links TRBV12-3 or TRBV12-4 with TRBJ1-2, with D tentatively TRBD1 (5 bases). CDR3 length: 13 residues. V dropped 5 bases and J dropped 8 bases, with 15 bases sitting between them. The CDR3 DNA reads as TGTGCCAGCAGTCCTGGGCAGGGTAGGGGCTACACCTTC. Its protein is CASSPGQGRGYTF.

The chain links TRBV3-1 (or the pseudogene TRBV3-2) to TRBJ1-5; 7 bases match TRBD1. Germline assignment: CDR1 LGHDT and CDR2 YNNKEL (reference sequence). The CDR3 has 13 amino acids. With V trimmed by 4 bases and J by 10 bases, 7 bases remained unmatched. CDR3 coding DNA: TGTGCCAGCAGCCCGCTAAGACAGGGCCCCCAGCATTTT. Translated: CASSPLRQGPQHF.

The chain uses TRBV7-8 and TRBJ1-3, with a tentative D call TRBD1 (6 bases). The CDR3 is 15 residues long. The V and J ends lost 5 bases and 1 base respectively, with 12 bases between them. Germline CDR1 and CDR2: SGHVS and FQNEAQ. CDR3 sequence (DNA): TGTGCCAGCAGCCCTTACAGGGCTTCTGGAAACACCATATATTTT. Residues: CASSPYRASGNTIYF.

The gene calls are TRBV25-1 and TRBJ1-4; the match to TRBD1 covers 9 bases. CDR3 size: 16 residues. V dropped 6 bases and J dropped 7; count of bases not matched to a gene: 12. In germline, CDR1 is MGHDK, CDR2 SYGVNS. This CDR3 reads CASRDHRGRISEKLFF. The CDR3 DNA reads TGTGCCAGCAGGGACCACAGGGGGCGAATATCTGAAAAACTGTTTTTT.

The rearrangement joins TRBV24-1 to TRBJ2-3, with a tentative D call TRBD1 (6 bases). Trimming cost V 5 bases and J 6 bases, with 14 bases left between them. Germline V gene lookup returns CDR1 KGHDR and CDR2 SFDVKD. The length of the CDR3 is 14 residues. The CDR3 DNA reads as TGTGCCACCAGTGTGGCAGGGGCGGTTGATACGCAGTATTTT. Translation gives CATSVAGAVDTQYF.

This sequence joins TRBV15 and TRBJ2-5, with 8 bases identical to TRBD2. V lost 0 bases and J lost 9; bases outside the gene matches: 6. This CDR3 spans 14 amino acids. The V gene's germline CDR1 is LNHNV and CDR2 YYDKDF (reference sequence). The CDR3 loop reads CATSRDSSGAAQYF. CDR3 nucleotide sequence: TGTGCCACCAGCAGAGATAGTAGCGGGGCGGCCCAGTACTTC.

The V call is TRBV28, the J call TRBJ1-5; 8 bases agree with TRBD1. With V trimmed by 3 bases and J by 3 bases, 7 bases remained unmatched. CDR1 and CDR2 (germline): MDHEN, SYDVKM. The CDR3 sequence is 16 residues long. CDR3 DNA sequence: TGTGCCAGCAGTTTGTCGACAGGGGCAGTCAATCAGCCCCAGCATTTT. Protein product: CASSLSTGAVNQPQHF.

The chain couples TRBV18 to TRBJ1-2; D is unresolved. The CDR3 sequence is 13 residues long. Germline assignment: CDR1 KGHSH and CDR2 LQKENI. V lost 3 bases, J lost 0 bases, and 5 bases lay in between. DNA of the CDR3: TGTGCCAGCTCACCGGAGACTAACTATGGCTACACCTTC. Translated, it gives CASSPETNYGYTF.

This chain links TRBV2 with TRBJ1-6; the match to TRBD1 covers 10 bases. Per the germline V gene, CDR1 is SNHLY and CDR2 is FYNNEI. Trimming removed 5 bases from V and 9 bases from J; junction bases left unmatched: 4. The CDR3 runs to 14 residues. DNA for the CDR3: TGTGCCAGCAGTCGGACAGGGGGAGGTTCACCCCTCCACTTT. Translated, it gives CASSRTGGGSPLHF.

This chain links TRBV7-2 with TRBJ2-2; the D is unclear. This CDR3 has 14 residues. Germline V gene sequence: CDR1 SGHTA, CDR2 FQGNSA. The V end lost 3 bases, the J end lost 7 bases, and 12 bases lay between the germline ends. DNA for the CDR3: TGTGCCAGCAGCTTTAACCCGCCCGGCGGGGAGCTGTTTTTT. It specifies CASSFNPPGGELFF.

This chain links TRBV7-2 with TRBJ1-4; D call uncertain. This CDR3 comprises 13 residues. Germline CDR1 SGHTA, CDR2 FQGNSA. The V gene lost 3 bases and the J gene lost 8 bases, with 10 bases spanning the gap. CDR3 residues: CASSLRAEEKLFF. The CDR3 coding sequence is TGTGCCAGCAGCTTGAGGGCTGAAGAAAAACTGTTTTTT.

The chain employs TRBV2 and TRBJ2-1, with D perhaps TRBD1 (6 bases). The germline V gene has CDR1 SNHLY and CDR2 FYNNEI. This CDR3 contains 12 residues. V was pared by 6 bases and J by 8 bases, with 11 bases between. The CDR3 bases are TGTGCCAGCAGCTGGGGGCAGGATGAGCAGTTCTTC. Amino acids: CASSWGQDEQFF. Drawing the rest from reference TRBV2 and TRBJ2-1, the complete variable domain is EPEVTQTPSHQVTQMGQEVILRCVPISNHLYFYWYRQILGQKVEFLVSFYNNEISEKSEIFDDQFSVERPDGSNFTLKIRSTKLEDSAMYFCASSWGQDEQFFGPGTRLTVL.

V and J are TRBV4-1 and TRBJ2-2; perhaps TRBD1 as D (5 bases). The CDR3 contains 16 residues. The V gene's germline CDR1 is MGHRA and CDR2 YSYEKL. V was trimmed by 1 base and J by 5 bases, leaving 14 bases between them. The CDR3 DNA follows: TGCGCCAGCAGCCAAGTTAGGTCAGGGAAGACCGGGGAGCTGTTTTTT. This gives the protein CASSQVRSGKTGELFF.

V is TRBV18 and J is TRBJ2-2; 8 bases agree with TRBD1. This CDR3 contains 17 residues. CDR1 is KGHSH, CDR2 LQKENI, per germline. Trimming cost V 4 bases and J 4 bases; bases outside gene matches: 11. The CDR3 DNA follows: TGTGCCAGCTCACGGACAGGGAACGAATTGACCACCGGGGAGCTGTTTTTT. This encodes CASSRTGNELTTGELFF.

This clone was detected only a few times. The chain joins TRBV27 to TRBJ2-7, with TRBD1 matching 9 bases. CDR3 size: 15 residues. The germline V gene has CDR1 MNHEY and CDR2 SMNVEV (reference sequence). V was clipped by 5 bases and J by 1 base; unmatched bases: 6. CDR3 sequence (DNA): TGTGCCAGCAGTGTCCGGGACAGGGCTTCCTACGAGCAGTACTTC. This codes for CASSVRDRASYEQYF.

DNA of the CDR3: TGCAGCGCCTCGGGAGGCAGGGAAAAACTGTTTTTT. Its protein product is CSASGGREKLFF. The chain joins TRBV29-1 to TRBJ1-4; unclear D gene. V was shortened by 7 bases and J by 8 bases, with 14 bases between the two germline ends. Germline V CDR1 and CDR2: SQVTM, ANQGSEA. This CDR3 has 12 residues.

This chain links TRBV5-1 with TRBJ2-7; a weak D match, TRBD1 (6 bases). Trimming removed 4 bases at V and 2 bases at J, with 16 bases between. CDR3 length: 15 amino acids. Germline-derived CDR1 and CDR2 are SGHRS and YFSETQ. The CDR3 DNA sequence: TGCGCCAGCAGCACCCAAGAGGACAGACCCTACGAGCAGTACTTC. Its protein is CASSTQEDRPYEQYF.

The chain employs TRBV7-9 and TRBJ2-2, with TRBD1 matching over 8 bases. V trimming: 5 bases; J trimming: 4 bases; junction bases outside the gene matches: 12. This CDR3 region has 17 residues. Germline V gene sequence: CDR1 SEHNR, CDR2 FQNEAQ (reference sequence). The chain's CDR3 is CASSPTRTGPGTGELFF. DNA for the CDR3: TGTGCCAGCAGCCCGACGAGGACAGGGCCGGGCACCGGGGAGCTGTTTTTT.

The DNA for the CDR3 is TGTGCCAGCAGCCAAGCCGTACAGGGGGCCTACGAGCAGTACTTC. Its translation: CASSQAVQGAYEQYF. The chain joins TRBV14 to TRBJ2-7; 8 positions agree with TRBD1. J gave up 2 bases and V 1 base, and 4 bases lay outside the gene matches. The CDR3 length is 15 residues. Germline V CDR1 and CDR2: SGHDN, FVKESK.

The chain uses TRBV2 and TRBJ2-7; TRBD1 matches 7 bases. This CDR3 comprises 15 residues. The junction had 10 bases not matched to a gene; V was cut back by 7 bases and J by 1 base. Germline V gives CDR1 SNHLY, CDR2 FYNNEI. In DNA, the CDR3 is TGTGCCAGCACCCACCCCGACAGGGATTCCTACGAGCAGTACTTC. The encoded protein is CASTHPDRDSYEQYF.

CDR3 amino acids: CASSQGQGINTEAFF. The CDR3 nucleotides read TGTGCCAGCAGCCAAGGCCAGGGGATTAACACTGAAGCTTTCTTT. V is TRBV14 and J is TRBJ1-1; a weak D match, TRBD1 (6 bases). Germline V CDR1 and CDR2: SGHDN, FVKESK. This CDR3 region has 15 residues. Trimming shortened V by 1 base and J by 2 bases, and 11 bases separated the two germline ends.